This T cell receptor (beta chain) was sequenced during a study of CD8+ T cells in alopecia areata. Study conclusions and caveats: Clonality was higher in lesional than normal scalp, especially in alopecia totalis/universalis. There were also resident alphabeta T cells of normal skin sequenced in scalp samples.

The sorting of PBMCs gave CD4+ and CD8+ T cells. This clone was counted once. Its antigen is not identified. The V end lost 0 bases, the J end lost 11 bases, and 11 bases lay between the germline ends. CDR1 is SGHDT, CDR2 YYEEEE, per germline. The CDR3 is 12 amino acids. Investigators isolated RNA and reverse transcribed it into cDNA to act as the sequencing template. Libraries were prepared by immunoSEQ multiplex PCR; TCRdb keeps only in-frame clonotypes and omits some of them. The sample lists about 110,000 clones, 50% to 60% occurring once. This sequence was found in a human donor with alopecia areata. V and J are TRBV5-6 and TRBJ1-2; no clear D gene. The specimen was NKG2D-low CD8+ T cells sorted from blood. The CDR3 DNA reads as TGTGCCAGCAGCTTGGGGCGAGGGCTTTACACCTTC. It translates to CASSLGRGLYTF.